The table lists the clone carrying this T cell receptor (beta chain) with a few counts. The antigen is unknown. The data belong to a study of T cell repertoires in cytomegalovirus infection. The overall study: Well-studied HLA-B-restricted CMV epitopes were used in the study alongside recently identified HLA-C-restricted ones. The public TCR beta signatures pointed to both CMV infection and matching HLA type. Findings and limits, study-wide: The ex vivo response was dominated by HLA-C-restricted CMV-specific TCR beta clonotypes. Carriage of CMV together with the relevant HLA was identifiable through cumulative public TCR beta family frequency.

TCRdb passed the reads through MiXCR, listing each CDR3 protein once. The sample records roughly 150,000 distinct CDR3 sequences, more than 30% being singletons. V lost 0 bases and J 4 bases, leaving 13 bases between the germline ends. The CDR3 sequence is 16 residues long. From germline, CDR1 is LGHDT and CDR2 YNNKEL (reference sequence). The source was CD8+ T cells from cultured PBMCs, collected from culture after CMV antigen stimulation. V and J are TRBV3-1 and TRBJ2-1; D not resolved. The receptor's source is a human donor in good health (CMV status not recorded). Some clones in this sample may be carry-over from other donors' samples. DNA of the CDR3: TGTGCCAGCAGCCAAGATTCGCAGGACCCATACAATGAGCAGTTCTTC. As protein: CASSQDSQDPYNEQFF.